A single sample is the source of the 13 T cell receptor beta chains below, sequenced in a study of early T cells in non-severe SARS-CoV-2 infection. TCRdb reanalysed the 5' RACE reads using MiXCR and keeps one entry per CDR3 protein. The top ten clones hold about 9% of a sample with approximately 33,000 distinct CDR3 sequences, 3.5% to 4% of them seen once. Sequencing was carried out using whole blood. The source of these receptors is an adult who was a healthcare worker with PCR-confirmed SARS-CoV-2 infection or an uninfected control (not recorded which).

At least ten counts were recorded for this clonotype. V gene TRBV6-2 or TRBV6-3 combines with J gene TRBJ2-2; maybe TRBD1 (7 bases). The CDR3 contains 15 residues. Trimming took off 6 bases at V and 4 bases at J, with 15 bases between the two ends. Germline CDR1 is MNHEY and CDR2 is SVGEGT. The CDR3 loop reads CASSKNRGGTGELFF. For the CDR3, the DNA is TGTGCCAGCAGCAAGAACAGGGGAGGCACCGGGGAGCTGTTTTTT.

Many counts were recorded for this clonotype. The rearrangement links TRBV2 to TRBJ2-7, with a possible D match to TRBD2 (6 bases). Germline V CDR1 and CDR2: SNHLY, FYNNEI. Trimming cost V 5 bases and J 0 bases, with 14 bases left between them. CDR3 size: 15 residues. The CDR3 nucleotides are TGTGCCAGCAGTCCCGGACTATTCCGCTCCTACGAGCAGTACGTC. It is translated as CASSPGLFRSYEQYV.

The chain uses TRBV15 and TRBJ1-6, with D perhaps TRBD1 (5 bases). V was trimmed by 3 bases and J by 0 bases, leaving 12 bases between them. The germline V gene has CDR1 LNHNV and CDR2 YYDKDF (reference sequence). The CDR3 covers 17 residues. CDR3 DNA: TGTGCCACCAGCAGGTCAGGGACTAGCTCCTATAATTCACCCCTCCACTTT. Translation: CATSRSGTSSYNSPLHF.

This clonotype was seen ten or more times. This rearrangement joins TRBV4-3 to TRBJ1-4, with D possibly matching TRBD1 (5 bases). V lost 0 bases, J lost 4 bases, and 21 bases lay in between. The CDR3 runs 19 residues. Germline V gene lookup returns CDR1 LGHNA and CDR2 YSLEER. CDR3 sequence reads: CASSQELNVVGTVNEKLFF. DNA of the CDR3: TGCGCCAGCAGCCAAGAATTGAACGTCGTTGGGACGGTTAATGAAAAACTGTTTTTT.

This clonotype was seen many times. The CDR3 here is CASSENSYEQYF. The CDR3 coding sequence is TGTGCCAGCAGTGAGAACTCCTACGAGCAGTACTTC. J is TRBJ2-7 and V is TRBV27, with D unresolved. Germline V gives CDR1 MNHEY, CDR2 SMNVEV (reference sequence). The CDR3 has 12 residues. V lost 5 bases to trimming and J lost 0 bases, with 5 bases between them.

This clonotype came up many times. The chain combines TRBV7-9 with TRBJ1-1, with unresolved D. The CDR3 totals 13 residues. V was cut by 2 bases and J by 1 base, with 5 bases left in between. Germline V gene sequence: CDR1 SEHNR, CDR2 FQNEAQ (reference sequence). CDR3 sequence reads: CASSLPQNTEAFF. CDR3 DNA sequence: TGTGCCAGCAGCTTACCGCAGAACACTGAAGCTTTCTTT.

The sample holds many counts of this clonotype. The chain carries TRBV4-3 and TRBJ2-1; TRBD2 aligns across 7 bases. There are 17 residues in the CDR3. CDR1 is LGHNA and CDR2 is YSLEER in the germline V gene. V lost 0 bases, J lost 0 bases, and 5 bases stayed unmatched. The CDR3 reads CASSQDPSGASYNEQFF. Written as DNA, the CDR3 is TGCGCCAGCAGCCAAGACCCGAGCGGGGCCTCCTACAATGAGCAGTTCTTC.

At least ten counts were recorded for this clonotype. The chain couples TRBV5-5 to TRBJ2-3; TRBD2 might be the D (5 bases). The CDR3 loop spans 13 amino acids. Germline V gene sequence: CDR1 SGHKS, CDR2 YYEKEE (reference sequence). Trimming took off 4 bases at V and 1 base at J, with 7 bases between the two ends. Here the CDR3 reads CASSAGGTDTQYF. As DNA, the CDR3 is TGTGCCAGCAGCGCCGGGGGCACAGATACGCAGTATTTT.

This clonotype was seen ten or more times. This chain uses TRBV7-3 with TRBJ2-1; no firm D call. CDR1 is SGHTA and CDR2 is FQGTGA in the germline V gene. Trimming took 0 bases from V and 0 from J, leaving 9 bases between them. The CDR3 is made up of 16 amino acids. The CDR3 here is CASSLTADPSYNEQFF. In DNA, the CDR3 is TGTGCCAGCAGCTTAACGGCGGATCCCTCCTACAATGAGCAGTTCTTC.

This clonotype was picked up many times. The chain employs TRBV18 and TRBJ2-7, with D perhaps matching TRBD2 (6 bases). Trimming removed 3 bases at V and 1 base at J, with 19 bases between. The CDR3 extends over 17 amino acids. Germline V gene data show CDR1 as KGHSH and CDR2 as LQKENI. In DNA form, the CDR3 reads TGTGCCAGCTCACCGGGCGTCGAGCTAGCGCCGTCCTACGAGCAGTACTTC. It codes for CASSPGVELAPSYEQYF.

This clonotype occurred many times. The chain uses TRBV2 and TRBJ1-6; D uncertain. Germline loops: CDR1 SNHLY, CDR2 FYNNEI. Trimming removed 1 base from V and 14 bases from J, with 9 bases in between. The CDR3 consists of 12 residues. This CDR3 is CASSEVSGSLHF. The CDR3 DNA follows: TGTGCCAGCAGTGAAGTGTCAGGTTCCCTCCACTTT. Full variable domain (missing parts from reference TRBV2 and TRBJ1-6): EPEVTQTPSHQVTQMGQEVILRCVPISNHLYFYWYRQILGQKVEFLVSFYNNEISEKSEIFDDQFSVERPDGSNFTLKIRSTKLEDSAMYFCASSEVSGSLHFGNGTRLTVT.

In this sample, this clonotype turned up many times. The chain couples TRBV24-1 to TRBJ2-1; D might be TRBD2 (5 bases). This CDR3 is 15 amino acids long. Germline CDR1 reads KGHDR; CDR2 reads SFDVKD. V gave up 5 bases and J gave up 5 bases, with 15 bases separating them. For the CDR3, the DNA is TGTGCCACCAGTGCGGGGTGGCCTCGGAACAATGAGCAGTTCTTC. It translates to CATSAGWPRNNEQFF.

This clonotype was seen at least ten times. This chain uses TRBV12-3 or TRBV12-4 with TRBJ1-5; 7 bases align to TRBD1. V lost 6 bases to trimming and J lost 4 bases; unmatched junction nucleotides: 9. The CDR3 has 15 amino acids. In DNA form, the CDR3 reads TGTGCCAGCAGCGCCCGGGACAGACGAAATCAGCCCCAGCATTTT. Translating it yields CASSARDRRNQPQHF.